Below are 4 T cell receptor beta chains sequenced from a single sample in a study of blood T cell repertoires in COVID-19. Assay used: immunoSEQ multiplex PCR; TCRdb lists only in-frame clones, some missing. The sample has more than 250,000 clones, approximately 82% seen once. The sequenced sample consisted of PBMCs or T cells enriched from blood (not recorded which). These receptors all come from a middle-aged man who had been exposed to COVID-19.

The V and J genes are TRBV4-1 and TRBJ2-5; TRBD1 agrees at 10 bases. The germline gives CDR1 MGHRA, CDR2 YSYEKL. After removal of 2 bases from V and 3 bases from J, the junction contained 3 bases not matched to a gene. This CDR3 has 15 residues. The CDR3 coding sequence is TGCGCCAGCAGCCAATTCGGGACAGGGGAAGAGACCCAGTACTTC. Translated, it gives CASSQFGTGEETQYF.

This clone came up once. The CDR3 DNA is TGTGCCAGCAGCCAGACAGGCGCGGTCAATGAGCAGTTCTTC. The encoded protein is CASSQTGAVNEQFF. The chain links TRBV6-6 to TRBJ2-1, with a possible D match to TRBD1 (6 bases). Trimming removed 6 bases at V and 6 bases at J, with 15 bases between. Germline CDR1 and CDR2: MNHNY and SVGAGI (reference sequence). This CDR3 comprises 14 residues.

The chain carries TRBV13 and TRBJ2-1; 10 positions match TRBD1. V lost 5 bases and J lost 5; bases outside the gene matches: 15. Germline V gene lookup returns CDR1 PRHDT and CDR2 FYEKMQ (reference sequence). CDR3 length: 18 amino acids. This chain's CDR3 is CASSRGNHRDRGNNEQFF. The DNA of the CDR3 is TGTGCCAGCAGCAGAGGGAATCACCGGGACAGGGGCAACAATGAGCAGTTCTTC.

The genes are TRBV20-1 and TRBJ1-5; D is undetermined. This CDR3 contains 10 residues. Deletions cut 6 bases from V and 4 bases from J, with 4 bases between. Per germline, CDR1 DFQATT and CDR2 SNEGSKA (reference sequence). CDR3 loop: CSAQNQPQHF. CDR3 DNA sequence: TGCAGTGCCCAGAATCAGCCCCAGCATTTT.